This T cell receptor beta chain was retrieved from a study of T cells in tumors after PD-1 blockade. Whole-study context: A subset received ongoing vismodegib 150 mg daily alongside anti-PD-1 therapy. Study results and caveats: Some novel exhausted tumor clones appeared in pre-treatment blood, suggesting peripheral recruitment.

In regard to this clone: The antigen remains unidentified.

Here immunoSEQ multiplex PCR was the method, and the copy in TCRdb shows in-frame clones only, minus some. The profile shows roughly 50,000 clones, about 84% of them singletons. V was cut by 0 bases and J by 6 bases, with 12 bases left in between. From germline, CDR1 is MNHEY and CDR2 SMNVEV (reference sequence). The CDR3 sequence is 16 residues long. The clonotype comes from a human donor with basal cell carcinoma. Sequenced material: PBMCs, taken before anti-PD-1 treatment. The chain employs TRBV27 and TRBJ1-6, with D tentatively TRBD1 (6 bases). The CDR3 coding sequence is TGTGCCAGCAGTTTATCCCGTGACAGGTTTAATTCACCCCTCCACTTT. As protein: CASSLSRDRFNSPLHF.